This TCR beta chain was observed in a study of cytomegalovirus exposure and HLA in healthy donors. Concerning this clone itself: Its antigen is unidentified.

V lost 5 bases to trimming and J lost 5 bases; unmatched junction nucleotides: 6. There are 15 residues in the CDR3. Germline V gives CDR1 MNHNS, CDR2 SASEGT. Study outcomes and limitations: Links to common viral pathogens appeared, in a later analysis, for several of the most significant clusters. Association with HLA alleles at 0.05 false discovery rate was found for about 17,000 TCR beta sequences in a later analysis. Per published accounts, TCR beta sequences correctly predicted the HLA-A and HLA-B alleles of most subjects.

PCR amplification relied on 60 Vbeta primers (plus 13 Jbeta primers). Authors' data handling: A follow-up analysis tallied 65 million to 80 million unique TCR beta chains, some 9.9 million shared. Sequencing used immunoSEQ multiplex PCR; TCRdb keeps in-frame clones, though not all of them. V, J and clone size reflect that table, while D and trimming were determined from the DNA. Of more than 130,000 clones listed, around three quarters are singletons. The chain combines TRBV6-1 with TRBJ1-5; 10 bases align to TRBD1. What was sequenced was PBMCs. This sequence was found in a man aged 40-50 years in good health and CMV-seropositive. Here the CDR3 reads CASSRDRGLDQPQHF. The CDR3 region has the DNA TGTGCCAGCAGTAGGGACAGGGGATTGGATCAGCCCCAGCATTTT.